This TCR beta chain is from a study of cytomegalovirus exposure and HLA in healthy donors. Study at large: Sequencing of 150 million to 200 million T cells in an earlier analysis found more than 100 million unique TCR beta sequences.

With 60 Vbeta and 13 Jbeta primers, the PCR was carried out. Data came from immunoSEQ multiplex PCR; TCRdb stores just in-frame clones and leaves some out. There are some 130,000 clones in the sample; 60% to 85% occur only once, and around 1.8% lies in the top ten. V was cut by 3 bases and J by 5 bases, with 20 bases left in between. Germline CDR1 is SGHDT and CDR2 is YYEEEE. The CDR3 runs 16 residues. The study's findings and limits: No immune exposure information besides CMV serostatus was available. The study put around 180 TCR beta chains on its list as cytomegalovirus-associated.

A note on this clone: Its antigen is not identified.

The genes are TRBV5-6 and TRBJ2-5; no firm D call. The clonotype was recovered from a woman aged 40 to 50 in good health and CMV-seronegative. The material sequenced was PBMCs. In nucleotides, the CDR3 is TGTGCCAGCAGCTCATCGCGCGTCGGCTACGGGGAGACCCAGTACTTC. It specifies CASSSSRVGYGETQYF.